Listed below are T cell receptor beta chains from one sample, sequenced in a study of OX40 agonist ivuxolimab in advanced cancers. Sequencing used immunoSEQ multiplex PCR; TCRdb keeps in-frame clones, though not all of them. The table includes some 100,000 clones, 85% to 95% detected once. The material sequenced was CD4+ or CD8+ T cells sorted from blood, taken in a trial of the OX40 agonist ivuxolimab. These receptors all come from an adult with an advanced solid tumor such as melanoma, head and neck, liver or kidney cancer. The CDR3 runs from the conserved cysteine through the conserved F or W. The D gene is left open where the match is weak. Some rows mark clone size as missing; the rest say once, few, many or name a class of expanded clone.

D gene: -; J gene: TRBJ1-1; CDR3 length: 13; clone size: -; V gene: TRBV6-5; CDR3 DNA: TGTGCCAGCAGTGCAGGACCTCACACTGAAGCTTTCTTT; CDR3 protein: CASSAGPHTEAFF
D gene: TRBD1; J gene: TRBJ1-5; CDR3 length: 15; clone size: -; V gene: TRBV27; CDR3 DNA: TGTGCCAGCAGCACAGGGGGTCTAAGCAATCAGCCCCAGCATTTT; CDR3 protein: CASSTGGLSNQPQHF
D gene: -; J gene: TRBJ1-3; CDR3 length: 13; clone size: -; V gene: TRBV7-8; CDR3 DNA: TGTGCCAGTTCGACCGGTTTTGGAAACACCATATATTTT; CDR3 protein: CASSTGFGNTIYF
D gene: TRBD1; J gene: TRBJ2-1; CDR3 length: 16; clone size: -; V gene: TRBV7-9; CDR3 DNA: TGTGCCAGCAGTTCCCGACAGGGGGCATCATACAATGAGCAGTTCTTC; CDR3 protein: CASSSRQGASYNEQFF
D gene: TRBD2; J gene: TRBJ2-1; CDR3 length: 20; clone size: -; V gene: TRBV19; CDR3 DNA: TGTGCCAGTAGTATTCGTAGCGGGAGCCTAATCCGGAACTCCTACAATGAGCAGTTCTTC; CDR3 protein: CASSIRSGSLIRNSYNEQFF
D gene: TRBD2; J gene: TRBJ2-3; CDR3 length: 18; clone size: -; V gene: TRBV25-1; CDR3 DNA: TGTGCCAGCAGTGAATACGGGACTAGGGGTGATGAACTGGATACGCAGTATTTT; CDR3 protein: CASSEYGTRGDELDTQYF
D gene: -; J gene: TRBJ2-5; CDR3 length: 15; clone size: -; V gene: TRBV14; CDR3 DNA: TGTGCCAGCAGCCAAGTGGGACAACTTCAAGAGACCCAGTACTTC; CDR3 protein: CASSQVGQLQETQYF
D gene: -; J gene: TRBJ2-1; CDR3 length: 16; clone size: once; V gene: TRBV29-1; CDR3 DNA: TGCAGCGTTGAACACCCCGGCGGGGAAGGGTACAATGAGCAGTTCTTC; CDR3 protein: CSVEHPGGEGYNEQFF
D gene: -; J gene: TRBJ2-3; CDR3 length: 14; clone size: -; V gene: TRBV19; CDR3 DNA: TGTGCCCCAGGCCTAGAGGAGATCACAGATACGCAGTATTTT; CDR3 protein: CAPGLEEITDTQYF
D gene: -; J gene: TRBJ1-2; CDR3 length: 14; clone size: -; V gene: TRBV28; CDR3 DNA: TGTGCCAGCAGTTTCGCCGGGGCCGAGTATGGCTACACCTTC; CDR3 protein: CASSFAGAEYGYTF
D gene: -; J gene: TRBJ1-1; CDR3 length: 13; clone size: -; V gene: TRBV4-1; CDR3 DNA: TGCGCCAGCAGCCAGGCGAGGGACACTGAAGCTTTCTTT; CDR3 protein: CASSQARDTEAFF
D gene: -; J gene: TRBJ2-3; CDR3 length: 16; clone size: -; V gene: TRBV4-1; CDR3 DNA: TGCGCCAGCAGTCCCAAGGTCGCAGCCTACACAGATACGCAGTATTTT; CDR3 protein: CASSPKVAAYTDTQYF
D gene: TRBD2; J gene: TRBJ2-5; CDR3 length: 18; clone size: -; V gene: TRBV10-1; CDR3 DNA: TGCGCCAGCAGTGAGTTCCCTCTGGCGGGAGTTGATAGGGAGACCCAGTACTTC; CDR3 protein: CASSEFPLAGVDRETQYF
D gene: -; J gene: TRBJ2-7; CDR3 length: 17; clone size: -; V gene: TRBV15; CDR3 DNA: TGTGCCACCAGCAGAGGGATACAGGGCATCGGGGCCTACGAGCAGTACTTC; CDR3 protein: CATSRGIQGIGAYEQYF
D gene: -; J gene: TRBJ2-2; CDR3 length: 16; clone size: -; V gene: TRBV12-5; CDR3 DNA: TGTGCTAGTGGACCCAGGGCCCCGGTGTACACCGGGGAGCTGTTTTTT; CDR3 protein: CASGPRAPVYTGELFF
D gene: -; J gene: TRBJ1-5; CDR3 length: 18; clone size: -; V gene: TRBV27; CDR3 DNA: TGTGCCAGCAGTTTATATAGGCCTACGGGGGGACCCAATCAGCCCCAGCATTTT; CDR3 protein: CASSLYRPTGGPNQPQHF
D gene: TRBD1; J gene: TRBJ1-1; CDR3 length: 15; clone size: -; V gene: TRBV2; CDR3 DNA: TGTGCCAGCAGTCCCGAGGGGGCGCCGAACACTGAAGCTTTCTTT; CDR3 protein: CASSPEGAPNTEAFF
D gene: TRBD2; J gene: TRBJ2-7; CDR3 length: 15; clone size: -; V gene: TRBV7-9; CDR3 DNA: TGTGCCAGCAGCGATACTAGCGGGATCACCTACGAGCAGTACTTC; CDR3 protein: CASSDTSGITYEQYF
D gene: -; J gene: TRBJ2-2; CDR3 length: 14; clone size: once; V gene: TRBV7-3; CDR3 DNA: TGTGCCAGCACGAATGGGGGGAGCACCGGGGAGCTGTTTTTT; CDR3 protein: CASTNGGSTGELFF
D gene: -; J gene: TRBJ2-1; CDR3 length: 13; clone size: -; V gene: TRBV4-1; CDR3 DNA: TGCGCCAGCAGCCAAGAAGGGGGGAATGAGCAGTTCTTC; CDR3 protein: CASSQEGGNEQFF
D gene: -; J gene: TRBJ2-7; CDR3 length: 12; clone size: -; V gene: TRBV6-1; CDR3 DNA: TGTGCCAGCATCGATACGGGCTACGAGCAGTACTTC; CDR3 protein: CASIDTGYEQYF
D gene: -; J gene: TRBJ2-1; CDR3 length: 15; clone size: once; V gene: TRBV13; CDR3 DNA: TGTGCCAGCAGCTTCCAAGAAAGCTCCTACAATGAGCAGTTCTTC; CDR3 protein: CASSFQESSYNEQFF
D gene: -; J gene: TRBJ2-7; CDR3 length: 12; clone size: -; V gene: TRBV6-6; CDR3 DNA: TGTGCCAGCAGTTCCAGGGGTTACGAGCAGTACTTC; CDR3 protein: CASSSRGYEQYF
D gene: TRBD2; J gene: TRBJ2-3; CDR3 length: 14; clone size: -; V gene: TRBV11-3; CDR3 DNA: TGTGCCAGCATGCCGGGACTACAGGCAGATACGCAGTATTTT; CDR3 protein: CASMPGLQADTQYF
D gene: TRBD1; J gene: TRBJ2-7; CDR3 length: 15; clone size: -; V gene: TRBV6-6; CDR3 DNA: TGTGCCAGCAATATGGAGGACAGGGCCAGGAACGAGCAGTACTTC; CDR3 protein: CASNMEDRARNEQYF
D gene: TRBD1; J gene: TRBJ1-6; CDR3 length: 14; clone size: -; V gene: TRBV30; CDR3 DNA: TGTGCCTGGAGTTATGGGACAGGGGATTCACCCCTCCACTTT; CDR3 protein: CAWSYGTGDSPLHF
D gene: TRBD2; J gene: TRBJ2-3; CDR3 length: 17; clone size: -; V gene: TRBV19; CDR3 DNA: TGTGCCAGTAGTAGATGGGCCACTAGCGAGAGCACAGATACGCAGTATTTT; CDR3 protein: CASSRWATSESTDTQYF
D gene: -; J gene: TRBJ1-3; CDR3 length: 15; clone size: -; V gene: TRBV30; CDR3 DNA: TGTGCCTGGAGTTCGGGACCTTTCTCTGGAAACACCATATATTTT; CDR3 protein: CAWSSGPFSGNTIYF
D gene: -; J gene: TRBJ2-1; CDR3 length: 11; clone size: -; V gene: TRBV13; CDR3 DNA: TGTGCCAGCAGCTTAGGCAATGAGCAGTTCTTC; CDR3 protein: CASSLGNEQFF
D gene: -; J gene: TRBJ2-5; CDR3 length: 13; clone size: -; V gene: TRBV27; CDR3 DNA: TGTGCCAGCAGCCCGAAGGAGCAAGAGACCCAGTACTTC; CDR3 protein: CASSPKEQETQYF
D gene: -; J gene: TRBJ1-2; CDR3 length: 14; clone size: -; V gene: TRBV2; CDR3 DNA: TGTGCCAGCAGTGAAAGGGGTCAGAACTATGGCTACACCTTC; CDR3 protein: CASSERGQNYGYTF
D gene: -; J gene: TRBJ1-2; CDR3 length: 14; clone size: -; V gene: TRBV5-5; CDR3 DNA: TGTGCCAGCAGCTTAGAGATTCGGACCTATGGCTACACCTTC; CDR3 protein: CASSLEIRTYGYTF
D gene: TRBD1; J gene: TRBJ2-3; CDR3 length: 18; clone size: -; V gene: TRBV5-8; CDR3 DNA: TGTGCCAGCAGCTTGGGAGGATGGGACAGGGGAGCGACAGATACGCAGTATTTT; CDR3 protein: CASSLGGWDRGATDTQYF
D gene: -; J gene: TRBJ2-2; CDR3 length: 13; clone size: -; V gene: TRBV13; CDR3 DNA: TGTGCCAGCAGCCCCGCAGGAACCGGGGAGCTGTTTTTT; CDR3 protein: CASSPAGTGELFF
D gene: TRBD1; J gene: TRBJ2-7; CDR3 length: 15; clone size: -; V gene: TRBV6-6; CDR3 DNA: TGTGCCAGCAGTTATACCGGGACAGGGGGAGAGTGGCAGTACTTC; CDR3 protein: CASSYTGTGGEWQYF
D gene: -; J gene: TRBJ2-1; CDR3 length: 13; clone size: -; V gene: TRBV10-2; CDR3 DNA: TGCGCCAGCAACTCTGGACTATACAATGAGCAGTTCTTC; CDR3 protein: CASNSGLYNEQFF
D gene: -; J gene: TRBJ2-7; CDR3 length: 15; clone size: -; V gene: TRBV28; CDR3 DNA: TGTGCCAGCAGTTTTGTTACCGGCAGGGGCTACGAGCAGTACTTC; CDR3 protein: CASSFVTGRGYEQYF
D gene: -; J gene: TRBJ1-1; CDR3 length: 12; clone size: -; V gene: TRBV27; CDR3 DNA: TGTGCCAGCAGTTTAGGGACAACTGAAGCTTTCTTT; CDR3 protein: CASSLGTTEAFF
D gene: -; J gene: TRBJ2-7; CDR3 length: 15; clone size: -; V gene: TRBV14; CDR3 DNA: TGTGCCAGCAGCCAAGAAGGACACCTTCGGTACGAGCAGTACTTC; CDR3 protein: CASSQEGHLRYEQYF
D gene: TRBD1; J gene: TRBJ1-2; CDR3 length: 14; clone size: -; V gene: TRBV9; CDR3 DNA: TGTGCCAGCAGCTCCGTCTTGGGACAGTTGGGCTACACCTTC; CDR3 protein: CASSSVLGQLGYTF
D gene: -; J gene: TRBJ2-7; CDR3 length: 13; clone size: -; V gene: TRBV4-1; CDR3 DNA: TGCGCCAGCAGCCAAGGGCCGGGGAAGGAGCAGTACTTC; CDR3 protein: CASSQGPGKEQYF
D gene: -; J gene: TRBJ1-5; CDR3 length: 15; clone size: -; V gene: TRBV10-3; CDR3 DNA: TGTGCCATCAGTGAGTCGGAGGGCCTCAATCAGCCCCAGCATTTT; CDR3 protein: CAISESEGLNQPQHF
D gene: TRBD1; J gene: TRBJ2-1; CDR3 length: 16; clone size: -; V gene: TRBV18; CDR3 DNA: TGTGCCAGCTCACCACGGCGGGACAGGTTCTACAATGAGCAGTTCTTC; CDR3 protein: CASSPRRDRFYNEQFF
D gene: TRBD2; J gene: TRBJ2-7; CDR3 length: 15; clone size: -; V gene: TRBV4-1; CDR3 DNA: TGCGCCAGCAGCCAAGGAGCGGGGGGCTACTACGAGCAGTACTTC; CDR3 protein: CASSQGAGGYYEQYF
D gene: -; J gene: TRBJ2-1; CDR3 length: 15; clone size: -; V gene: TRBV27; CDR3 DNA: TGTGCCAGCAGTTTAATCCAGACTTTCTACAATGAGCAGTTCTTC; CDR3 protein: CASSLIQTFYNEQFF
D gene: -; J gene: TRBJ1-4; CDR3 length: 13; clone size: -; V gene: TRBV9; CDR3 DNA: TGTGCCAGCAGCGTCCGGAGTAATGAAAAACTGTTTTTT; CDR3 protein: CASSVRSNEKLFF
D gene: -; J gene: TRBJ2-3; CDR3 length: 14; clone size: -; V gene: TRBV27; CDR3 DNA: TGTGCCAGCAGTTTTCAGGGGAGCACAGATACGCAGTATTTT; CDR3 protein: CASSFQGSTDTQYF
D gene: -; J gene: TRBJ1-1; CDR3 length: 14; clone size: -; V gene: TRBV7-2; CDR3 DNA: TGTGCCAGCAGCTTAGCTGGACGGTTCGATGAAGCTTTCTTT; CDR3 protein: CASSLAGRFDEAFF
D gene: TRBD2; J gene: TRBJ2-3; CDR3 length: 17; clone size: -; V gene: TRBV28; CDR3 DNA: TGTGCCAGCAGTTCACCCCTGGCGGGAGGAGGCACAGATACGCAGTATTTT; CDR3 protein: CASSSPLAGGGTDTQYF
D gene: -; J gene: TRBJ1-1; CDR3 length: 13; clone size: -; V gene: TRBV12-5; CDR3 DNA: TGTGCTAGTGGTTTCGGGTACGGCACTGAAGCTTTCTTT; CDR3 protein: CASGFGYGTEAFF
D gene: TRBD1; J gene: TRBJ2-2; CDR3 length: 15; clone size: -; V gene: TRBV10-1; CDR3 DNA: TGCGCCAGCAGTCCGGACAGGGGAATTGCCGGGGAGCTGTTTTTT; CDR3 protein: CASSPDRGIAGELFF
D gene: TRBD1; J gene: TRBJ1-2; CDR3 length: 17; clone size: -; V gene: TRBV27; CDR3 DNA: TGTGCCAGCAGTTTATCGGGATCGGGACAGGGGAACTATGGCTACACCTTC; CDR3 protein: CASSLSGSGQGNYGYTF
D gene: -; J gene: TRBJ1-1; CDR3 length: 14; clone size: -; V gene: TRBV13; CDR3 DNA: TGTGCCAGCAGCTTAGGTGGAGAGGTGCAAGAAGCTTTCTTT; CDR3 protein: CASSLGGEVQEAFF